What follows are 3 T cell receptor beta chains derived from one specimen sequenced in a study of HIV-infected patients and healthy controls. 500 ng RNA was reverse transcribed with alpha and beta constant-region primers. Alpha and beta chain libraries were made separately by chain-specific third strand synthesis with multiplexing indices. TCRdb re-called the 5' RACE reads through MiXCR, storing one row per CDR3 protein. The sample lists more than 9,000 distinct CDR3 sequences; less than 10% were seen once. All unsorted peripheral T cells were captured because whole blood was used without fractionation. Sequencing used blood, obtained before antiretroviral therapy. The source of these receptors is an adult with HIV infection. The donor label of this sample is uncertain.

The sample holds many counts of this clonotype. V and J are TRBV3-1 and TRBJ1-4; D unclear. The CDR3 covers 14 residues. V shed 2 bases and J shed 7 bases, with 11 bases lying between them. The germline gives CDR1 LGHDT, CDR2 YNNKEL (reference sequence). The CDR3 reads CASSQRATGEKLFF. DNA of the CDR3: TGTGCCAGCAGCCAAAGAGCGACGGGTGAAAAACTGTTTTTT.

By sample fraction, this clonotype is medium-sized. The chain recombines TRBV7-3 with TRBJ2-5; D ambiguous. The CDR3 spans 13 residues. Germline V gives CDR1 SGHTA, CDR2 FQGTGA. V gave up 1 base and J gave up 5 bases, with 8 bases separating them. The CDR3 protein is CASSLKVTETQYF. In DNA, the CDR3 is TGTGCCAGCAGCTTAAAAGTGACCGAGACCCAGTACTTC. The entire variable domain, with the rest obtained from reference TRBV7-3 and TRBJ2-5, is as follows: GAGVSQTPSNKVTEKGKYVELRCDPISGHTALYWYRQSLGQGPEFLIYFQGTGAADDSGLPNDRFFAVRPEGSVSTLKIQRTERGDSAVYLCASSLKVTETQYFGPGTRLLVL.

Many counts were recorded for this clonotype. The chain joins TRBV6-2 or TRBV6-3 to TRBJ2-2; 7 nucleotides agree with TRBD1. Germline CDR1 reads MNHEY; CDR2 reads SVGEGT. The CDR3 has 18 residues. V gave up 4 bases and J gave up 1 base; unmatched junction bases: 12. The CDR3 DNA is TGTGCCAGCAGTTCCAAACAGGGGTCAAGCCTGAACACCGGGGAGCTGTTTTTT. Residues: CASSSKQGSSLNTGELFF.